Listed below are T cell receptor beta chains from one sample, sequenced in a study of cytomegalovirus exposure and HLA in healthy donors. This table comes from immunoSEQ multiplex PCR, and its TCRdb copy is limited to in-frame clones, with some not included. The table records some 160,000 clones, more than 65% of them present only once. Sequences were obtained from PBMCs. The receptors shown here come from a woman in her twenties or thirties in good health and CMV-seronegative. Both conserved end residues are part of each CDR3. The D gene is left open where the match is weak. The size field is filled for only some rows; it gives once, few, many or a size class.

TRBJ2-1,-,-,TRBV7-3,CASSFFERPYNEQFF,TGTGCCAGCAGCTTTTTCGAGCGACCCTACAATGAGCAGTTCTTC
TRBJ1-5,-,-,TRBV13,CASSLKSGNQPQHF,TGTGCCAGCAGCTTAAAATCGGGCAATCAGCCCCAGCATTTT
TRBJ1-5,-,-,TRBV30,CACTPAGGNQPQHF,TGTGCCTGCACCCCTGCCGGAGGCAATCAGCCCCAGCATTTT
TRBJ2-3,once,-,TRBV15,CATRGEVSTDTQYF,TGTGCCACCAGGGGGGAGGTGAGCACAGATACGCAGTATTTT
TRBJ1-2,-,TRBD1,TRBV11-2,CASSKNPTGGAGGYTF,TGTGCCAGCAGCAAAAATCCGACAGGGGGCGCGGGGGGCTACACCTTC
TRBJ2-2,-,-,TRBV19,CASSIWVSGNTGELFF,TGTGCCAGTAGTATCTGGGTTAGCGGAAACACCGGGGAGCTGTTTTTT
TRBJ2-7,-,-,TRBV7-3,CASSLNSGTPYEQYF,TGTGCCAGCAGCTTAAACTCAGGCACCCCCTACGAGCAGTACTTC
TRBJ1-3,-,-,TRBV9,CASNRDSLGNTIYF,TGTGCCAGCAATCGGGACTCACTGGGAAACACCATATATTTT
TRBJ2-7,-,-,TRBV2,CASSEGVGSPYEQYF,TGTGCCAGCAGTGAAGGTGTAGGGAGTCCCTACGAGCAGTACTTC
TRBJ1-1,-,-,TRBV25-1,CASITDSHTEAFF,TGTGCCAGCATCACTGACAGCCACACTGAAGCTTTCTTT
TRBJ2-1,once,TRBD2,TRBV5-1,CASSSRLAGGINEQFF,TGCGCCAGCAGCTCCCGCCTAGCGGGAGGGATTAATGAGCAGTTCTTC
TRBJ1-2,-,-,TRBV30,CAWSYGRGDIGYTF,TGTGCCTGGAGTTACGGCCGGGGAGATATAGGCTACACCTTC
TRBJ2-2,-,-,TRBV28,CASKLGTGELFF,TGTGCCAGCAAGCTCGGGACCGGGGAGCTGTTTTTT
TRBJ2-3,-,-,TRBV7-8,CASSFRGVHGATDTQYF,TGTGCCAGCAGTTTCAGGGGAGTCCATGGGGCCACAGATACGCAGTATTTT
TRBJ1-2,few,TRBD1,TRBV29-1,CSVVWGTGDYTF,TGCAGCGTTGTCTGGGGGACAGGGGACTACACCTTC
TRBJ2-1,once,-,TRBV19,CASREGGSYNEQFF,TGTGCCAGTAGGGAAGGGGGCTCCTACAATGAGCAGTTCTTC
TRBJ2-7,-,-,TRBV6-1,CASRTPSYEQYF,TGTGCCAGCAGGACTCCCTCCTACGAGCAGTACTTC
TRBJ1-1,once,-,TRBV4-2,CASSQDDGLVTTEAFF,TGTGCCAGCAGCCAAGACGACGGACTAGTGACCACTGAAGCTTTCTTT
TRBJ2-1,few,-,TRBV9,CASSVGGQGAYNEQFF,TGTGCCAGCAGCGTAGGGGGGCAGGGTGCCTACAATGAGCAGTTCTTC
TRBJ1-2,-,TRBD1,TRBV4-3,CASSQEDGTDYGYTF,TGCGCCAGCAGCCAAGAAGATGGGACAGACTATGGCTACACCTTC
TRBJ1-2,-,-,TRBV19,CASSRFQNQATNYGYTF,TGTGCCAGTAGTCGGTTTCAGAACCAGGCAACCAACTATGGCTACACCTTC
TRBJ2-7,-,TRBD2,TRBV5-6,CASSSETSGRGDEQYF,TGTGCCAGCAGCTCAGAGACTAGCGGGAGAGGCGACGAGCAGTACTTC
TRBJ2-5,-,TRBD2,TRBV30,CAWRTSGETQYF,TGTGCCTGGAGGACTAGCGGAGAGACCCAGTACTTC
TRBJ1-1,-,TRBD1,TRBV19,CASRTDRDTEAFF,TGTGCCAGTAGGACCGACAGGGACACTGAAGCTTTCTTT
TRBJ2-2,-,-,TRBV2,CASSEIAGLNTGELFF,TGTGCCAGCAGTGAGATAGCCGGACTGAACACCGGGGAGCTGTTTTTT
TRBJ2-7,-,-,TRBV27,CASSFGGGQPYEQYF,TGTGCCAGCAGTTTTGGCGGGGGACAACCCTACGAGCAGTACTTC
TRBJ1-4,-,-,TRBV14,CASSSLVGVYEKLFF,TGTGCCAGCAGCTCACTGGTAGGGGTCTACGAAAAACTGTTTTTT
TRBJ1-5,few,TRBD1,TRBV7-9,CASSSQGQGSQPQHF,TGTGCCAGCAGCTCACAGGGACAGGGTAGTCAGCCCCAGCATTTT
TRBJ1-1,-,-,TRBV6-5,CASSYRVGEAFF,TGTGCCAGCTCTTACAGGGTGGGAGAAGCTTTCTTT
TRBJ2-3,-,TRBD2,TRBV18,CASSPGLARPGGTDTQYF,TGTGCCAGCTCACCTGGACTAGCGAGACCGGGGGGCACAGATACGCAGTATTTT
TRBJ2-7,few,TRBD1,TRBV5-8,CASSWTGVEQYF,TGTGCCAGCAGCTGGACAGGGGTTGAGCAGTACTTC
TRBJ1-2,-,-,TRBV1,CTSSQDRSRSRIREGCDGYTF,TGCACCAGCAGCCAAGATAGGTCGAGGTCGAGAATCAGGGAAGGTTGTGATGGCTACACCTTC
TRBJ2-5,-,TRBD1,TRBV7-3,CASSLDRAGETQYF,TGTGCCAGCAGCTTAGACAGGGCCGGAGAGACCCAGTACTTC
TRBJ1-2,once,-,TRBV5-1,CASSNRDTGDYTF,TGCGCCAGCAGCAACCGGGACACCGGTGACTACACCTTC
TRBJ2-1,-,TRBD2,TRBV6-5,CASSYGQGGYNEQFF,TGTGCCAGCAGTTACGGCCAGGGAGGGTACAATGAGCAGTTCTTC
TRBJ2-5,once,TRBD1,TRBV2,CASKQGVPAETQYF,TGTGCCAGCAAACAGGGGGTCCCTGCGGAGACCCAGTACTTC
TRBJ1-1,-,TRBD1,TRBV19,CASSGGQGRGAFF,TGTGCCAGTAGTGGGGGACAGGGGAGAGGAGCTTTCTTT
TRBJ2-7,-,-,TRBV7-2,CASSKTERPYEQYF,TGTGCCAGCAGCAAGACAGAGAGACCCTACGAGCAGTACTTC
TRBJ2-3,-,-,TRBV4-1,CASSPRVWGLSTDTQYF,TGCGCCAGCAGCCCGAGAGTATGGGGCCTTAGCACAGATACGCAGTATTTT
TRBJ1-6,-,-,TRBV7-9,CASSLAQGRFGSPLHF,TGTGCCAGCAGCTTAGCGCAGGGGCGGTTCGGTTCACCCCTCCACTTT
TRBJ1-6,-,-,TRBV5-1,CASSLAAGSNSPLHF,TGCGCCAGCAGCTTGGCGGCAGGTTCGAATTCACCCCTCCACTTT
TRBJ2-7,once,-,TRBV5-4,CASSFEGGAYEQYF,TGTGCCAGCAGCTTTGAGGGGGGGGCCTACGAGCAGTACTTC
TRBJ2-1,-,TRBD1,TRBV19,CASSSQGQVYNEQFF,TGTGCCAGTAGTAGTCAGGGACAGGTCTACAATGAGCAGTTCTTC
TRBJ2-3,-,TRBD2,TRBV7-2,CASSHRISGSVTDTQYF,TGTGCCAGCAGCCACAGAATTAGCGGGAGTGTTACAGATACGCAGTATTTT
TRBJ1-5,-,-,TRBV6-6,CASSFPIPQPQHF,TGTGCCAGCAGTTTCCCAATCCCCCAGCCCCAGCATTTT
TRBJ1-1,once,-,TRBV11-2,CASSLFTGTEAFF,TGTGCCAGCAGTTTATTCACGGGAACTGAAGCTTTCTTT
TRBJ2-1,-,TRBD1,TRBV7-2,CASSKRQGRNEQFF,TGTGCCAGCAGCAAAAGACAGGGTAGGAATGAGCAGTTCTTC
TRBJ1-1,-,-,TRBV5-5,CASSLVGAANTEAFF,TGTGCCAGCAGCTTGGTTGGGGCAGCCAACACTGAAGCTTTCTTT